This record covers a single T cell receptor (beta chain). The data stem from a study of blood T cell repertoires in COVID-19. Generated by immunoSEQ multiplex PCR, the TCRdb table keeps only in-frame clones and is missing some. The repertoire holds 200,000 to 300,000 clones, with about 85% as singletons. The CDR3 contains 16 residues. Per germline, CDR1 MGHDK and CDR2 SYGVNS. Trimming stripped 6 bases from V and 2 bases from J, with 17 bases between. The chain joins TRBV25-1 to TRBJ2-1; tentative D call: TRBD2 (6 bases). The receptor was isolated from a woman aged 60-70 years with active or convalescent COVID-19. Sequencing was carried out using peripheral blood. CDR3 loop: CASSAPGGLTYNEQFF. CDR3 DNA: TGTGCCAGCAGCGCCCCCGGAGGGTTAACCTACAATGAGCAGTTCTTC.